Described below is a single T cell receptor (beta chain) sequence and its context. Its matching antigen is unknown. This sample is drawn from a study of cytomegalovirus exposure and HLA in healthy donors. The CDR3 loop spans 14 amino acids. CDR1 and CDR2 (germline): KGHSH, LQKENI. V gave up 3 bases and J gave up 4 bases; unmatched junction bases: 5. The primer mix had 60 Vbeta and 13 Jbeta primers. The assay was immunoSEQ multiplex PCR, and TCRdb's table has in-frame clones only and misses some. The listing contains about 39,000 clones. Findings of the study overall: Sequencing artifact likely explains a cluster of highly shared sequence variants. TCR beta sequences reportedly predicted most subjects' HLA-A and HLA-B alleles accurately. Rarity marked most TCR sequences, yet some public TCRs occurred in many donors.

Sequencing input: PBMCs. The source of this sequence is a woman aged 25 to 39 in good health and CMV-seropositive. The chain carries TRBV18 and TRBJ2-5; 7 bases match TRBD2. Here the CDR3 reads CASSPGQRGETQYF. The CDR3 nucleotides are TGTGCCAGCTCACCCGGGCAGCGGGGAGAGACCCAGTACTTC.